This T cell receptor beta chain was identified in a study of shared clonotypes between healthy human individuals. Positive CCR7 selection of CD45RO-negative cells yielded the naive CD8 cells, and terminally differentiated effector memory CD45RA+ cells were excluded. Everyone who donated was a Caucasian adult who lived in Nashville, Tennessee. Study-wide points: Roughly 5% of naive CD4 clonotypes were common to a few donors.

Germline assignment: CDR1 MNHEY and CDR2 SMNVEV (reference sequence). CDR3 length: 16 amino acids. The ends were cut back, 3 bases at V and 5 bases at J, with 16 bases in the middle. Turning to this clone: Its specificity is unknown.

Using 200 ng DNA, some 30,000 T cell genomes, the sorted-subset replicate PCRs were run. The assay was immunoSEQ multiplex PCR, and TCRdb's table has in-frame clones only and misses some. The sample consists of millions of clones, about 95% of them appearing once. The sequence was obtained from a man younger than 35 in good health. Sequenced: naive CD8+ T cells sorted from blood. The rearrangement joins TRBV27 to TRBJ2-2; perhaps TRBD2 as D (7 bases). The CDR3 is CASSLWGGLGTGELFF. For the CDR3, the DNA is TGTGCCAGCAGTTTGTGGGGGGGCCTTGGGACCGGGGAGCTGTTTTTT.